This T cell receptor beta chain was captured by sequencing in a study of PD-1 blockade in classical Hodgkin lymphoma. Study results and limitations: Diversity similar to that of newly diagnosed patients was seen at baseline in complete responders. By C4D1 there was a significant rise in CD4+ TCR diversity but not in CD8+ TCR diversity. Newly diagnosed patients were reported to exhibit reduced baseline TCR diversity relative to healthy donors.

Worth noting for this clone: Its antigen is still unknown.

Produced via immunoSEQ multiplex PCR; TCRdb's table is partial and in-frame only. Of approximately 8,000 clones in the sample, 85% to 90% were seen once. Germline V lookup: CDR1 SQVTM, CDR2 ANQGSEA. V lost 1 base, J lost 1 base, and 8 bases lay in between. CDR3 length equals 14 residues. Each and every patient relapsed after autologous stem cell transplantation, and patients got differing brentuximab vedotin exposure. From thawed PBMCs, magnetic negative selection was used to isolate the CD8+ T cells. Best response was recorded as complete response, partial response or progressive disease. The chain recombines TRBV29-1 with TRBJ2-1; D is unresolved. The receptor's source is a human donor with classical Hodgkin lymphoma. The sample here was CD8+ T cells from blood, taken at baseline. CDR3 residues: CSVEGLFSYNEQFF. As DNA, the CDR3 is TGCAGCGTTGAAGGACTGTTTTCCTACAATGAGCAGTTCTTC.